This T cell receptor beta chain is from a study of T cells in Graves' hyperthyroidism and ophthalmopathy. This CDR3 comprises 12 residues. Germline V lookup: CDR1 SQVTM, CDR2 ANQGSEA. This clonotype was observed many times. Template material for amplifying TCR beta CDR3 regions consisted of RNA transcripts. Initially, a first-round RT-PCR of the TCR CDR3 employed the HTBI primer set. TCRdb passed the multiplex PCR reads through MiXCR, listing each CDR3 protein once. Among roughly 500,000 distinct CDR3 sequences listed, 16% were seen once. The clonotype originates from a woman aged 30 to 39 with Graves' ophthalmopathy. The sample taken for sequencing was blood. The gene calls are TRBV29-1 and TRBJ2-7, with a weak D call TRBD1 (5 bases). The CDR3 loop reads CSVRTGTYEQYF. For the CDR3, the DNA is TGCAGTGTACGAACAGGCACCTACGAGCAGTACTTC.